The 30 T cell receptor beta chains below come from one sample, sequenced in a study of cytomegalovirus exposure and HLA in healthy donors. The study ran its PCR with 60 Vbeta and 13 Jbeta primers. Sequenced by immunoSEQ multiplex PCR; TCRdb stores in-frame clones only, minus some. The table records about 130,000 clones, 65% to 75% of them present only once. The sequenced sample was PBMCs. The receptor set was obtained from a woman aged 45-65 years in good health and CMV-seropositive.

J is TRBJ2-7 and V is TRBV23-1; tentative D call: TRBD1 (6 bases). TRBV23-1 is an open reading frame whose function is uncertain. CDR3 size: 12 residues. With 9 bases removed from V and 0 bases from J, the gap between germline ends came to 9 bases. The CDR3 DNA reads as TGCGCCAGGGTAGGGGGCTCCTACGAGCAGTACTTC. Translated, it gives CARVGGSYEQYF.

V and J are TRBV4-2 and TRBJ1-2, with D possibly TRBD1 on 6 matching bases. CDR1 is LGHNA, CDR2 YNFKEQ, per germline. V was pared by 0 bases and J by 7 bases, with 9 bases between. CDR3 size: 13 residues. CDR3 DNA sequence: TGTGCCAGCAGCCAAGATACAGGGAGTGGCTACACCTTC. Encoded protein: CASSQDTGSGYTF.

The chain carries TRBV6-5 and TRBJ2-1, with D perhaps TRBD2 (6 bases). V gave up 3 bases and J gave up 7 bases, with 13 bases separating them. Looked up from germline, CDR1 is MNHEY and CDR2 is SVGAGI. The CDR3 loop spans 14 amino acids. CDR3 protein: CASSYRGKGNEQFF. The CDR3 DNA follows: TGTGCCAGCAGTTATCGCGGGAAAGGGAATGAGCAGTTCTTC.

V usage is TRBV11-2 and J usage is TRBJ1-2; 8 bases align to TRBD1. This CDR3 contains 16 residues. Germline CDR1 is SGHAT and CDR2 is FQNNGV. After removal of 1 base from V and 4 bases from J, the junction contained 8 bases not matched to a gene. CDR3 nucleotide sequence: TGTGCCAGCAGCTTAGGTGGGACAGGCTTTGGCTATGGCTACACCTTC. Translating it yields CASSLGGTGFGYGYTF.

The chain combines TRBV4-1 with TRBJ1-3; D is unclear. V dropped 0 bases and J dropped 0 bases, with 9 bases sitting between them. The CDR3 has 16 amino acids. Germline V gene sequence: CDR1 MGHRA, CDR2 YSYEKL. CDR3 region: CASSQELVYSGNTIYF. DNA of the CDR3: TGCGCCAGCAGCCAAGAGCTAGTCTACTCTGGAAACACCATATATTTT.

The chain joins TRBV11-3 to TRBJ2-3; 11 nucleotides align to TRBD2. CDR1 and CDR2 (germline): SGHNT, YENEEA. CDR3 length: 18 residues. The trim removed 1 base at V and 0 bases at J, leaving 6 bases unmatched. The CDR3 sequence is CASSLGTSGRASTDTQYF. The DNA for the CDR3 is TGTGCCAGCAGCTTAGGGACTAGCGGGCGGGCTAGCACAGATACGCAGTATTTT.

This chain uses TRBV2 with TRBJ1-1; D is perhaps TRBD1 (5 bases). Germline-derived CDR1 and CDR2 are SNHLY and FYNNEI. This CDR3 has 13 amino acids. Deletions cut 6 bases from V and 3 bases from J, with 11 bases between. In DNA, the CDR3 is TGTGCCAGCAGCCGAACGGGGGACACTGAAGCTTTCTTT. It is translated as CASSRTGDTEAFF.

This clone was detected a few times. The chain couples TRBV27 to TRBJ2-3; possibly TRBD2 for D (6 bases). The V end was cut by 3 bases, the J end by 11 bases, with 15 bases between. This CDR3 has 13 residues. Germline lookup yields CDR1 MNHEY and CDR2 SMNVEV (reference sequence). The CDR3 region has the DNA TGTGCCAGCAGTTTGGCGGGGATGCTAATGCAGTATTTT. It is translated as CASSLAGMLMQYF.

This rearrangement joins TRBV6-1 to TRBJ1-2, with 8 bases matching TRBD1. Per the germline V gene, CDR1 is MNHNS and CDR2 is SASEGT. V was clipped by 4 bases and J by 4 bases; unmatched bases: 8. CDR3 length: 15 residues. Here the CDR3 DNA reads TGTGCCAGCAGTGCCGGGACAGGACACTCCTATGGCTACACCTTC. It codes for CASSAGTGHSYGYTF.

The CDR3: CASSKRTGTEGSIMGSPLHF. The CDR3 bases are TGTGCCAGCAGCAAACGGACCGGGACAGAAGGATCTATAATGGGTTCACCCCTCCACTTT. The chain has TRBV21-1 and TRBJ1-6; the table's D gene call, TRBD1, was not cross checked with the DNA. TRBV21-1 is termed a pseudogene. CDR3 size: 20 residues.

V usage is TRBV6-6 and J usage is TRBJ1-1; D is unclear. The V gene's germline CDR1 is MNHNY and CDR2 SVGAGI (reference sequence). Trimming left V 2 bases short and J 12 bases short, with 10 bases between. The CDR3 contains 11 residues. CDR3 loop: CASSYPPETFF. The CDR3 DNA reads as TGTGCCAGCAGTTACCCCCCCGAGACTTTCTTT.

This clone was seen a single time. The chain is built from TRBV5-5 and TRBJ1-1; 10 positions match TRBD1. V was clipped by 2 bases and J by 0 bases; unmatched bases: 13. The CDR3 runs to 19 residues. The germline gives CDR1 SGHKS, CDR2 YYEKEE (reference sequence). The CDR3 DNA sequence: TGTGCCAGCAGCTTAAGATCCGGGACAGGGGTGTTATTGAACACTGAAGCTTTCTTT. Translation gives CASSLRSGTGVLLNTEAFF.

The chain has TRBV27 and TRBJ1-1; D is unresolved. Germline CDR1 is MNHEY and CDR2 is SMNVEV (reference sequence). This CDR3 is 13 amino acids long. The V end was cut by 5 bases, the J end by 3 bases, with 10 bases between. The CDR3: CASSPRLYTEAFF. The CDR3 bases are TGTGCCAGCAGTCCCCGACTGTACACTGAAGCTTTCTTT.

This clone was found a few times. The rearrangement uses TRBV28 and TRBJ1-1, with 8 nucleotides matching TRBD1. V lost 5 bases and J lost 1; bases outside the gene matches: 12. Looked up from germline, CDR1 is MDHEN and CDR2 is SYDVKM. The CDR3 covers 17 residues. CDR3 sequence: CASSTPASGGRNTEAFF. The DNA of the CDR3 is TGTGCCAGCAGTACCCCCGCCTCAGGGGGCAGGAACACTGAAGCTTTCTTT.

About this clone itself: Other nucleotide sequences from this sample produce the same CDR3. This CDR3 reads CASSPGTGGYEQYF. In DNA, the CDR3 is TGTGCCAGCTCACCTGGGACAGGGGGCTACGAGCAGTACTTC. V and J are TRBV18 and TRBJ2-7; TRBD1 agrees at 11 bases. Trimming removed 3 bases from V and 3 bases from J; junction bases left unmatched: 1. CDR1 is KGHSH and CDR2 is LQKENI in the germline V gene. The CDR3 is 14 amino acids.

In its sample, this clone was seen a few times. CDR3 coding DNA: TGTGCCAGCAGCTCCAGGGGAGTAGCTAATGAAAAACTGTTTTTT. Its translation: CASSSRGVANEKLFF. V usage is TRBV9 and J usage is TRBJ1-4, with D perhaps TRBD1 (6 bases). The germline V and J ends were trimmed by 4 bases and 3 bases, with 13 bases remaining between them. The CDR3 length is 15 residues. Germline CDR1 and CDR2: SGDLS and YYNGEE.

The rearrangement links TRBV18 to TRBJ2-5; a possible D gene is TRBD2 (6 bases). CDR1 is KGHSH, CDR2 LQKENI, per germline. CDR3 length: 14 residues. Trimming removed 2 bases at V and 2 bases at J, with 9 bases between. CDR3 nucleotide sequence: TGTGCCAGCTCACCAAGGAGGGATCAAGAGACCCAGTACTTC. Its protein is CASSPRRDQETQYF.

The chain combines TRBV29-1 with TRBJ1-2, with 7 nucleotides matching TRBD1. Germline lookup yields CDR1 SQVTM and CDR2 ANQGSEA. The ends lost 0 bases at V and 4 bases at J; junction bases unmatched: 11. The length of the CDR3 is 16 residues. CDR3 region: CSVEDRWQGDRYGYTF. CDR3 nucleotide sequence: TGCAGCGTTGAAGATCGGTGGCAGGGGGACCGCTATGGCTACACCTTC.

The chain employs TRBV2 and TRBJ1-5; 10 bases agree with TRBD1. Germline-derived CDR1 and CDR2 are SNHLY and FYNNEI. The CDR3 has 14 residues. The ends lost 5 bases at V and 7 bases at J; junction bases unmatched: 5. CDR3 sequence reads: CASSRTGGNQPQHF. CDR3 sequence (DNA): TGTGCCAGCAGTCGGACAGGGGGTAACCAGCCCCAGCATTTT.

The rearrangement links TRBV9 to TRBJ2-1; TRBD1 matches 8 bases. Germline values: CDR1 SGDLS, CDR2 YYNGEE. V was clipped by 4 bases and J by 4 bases; unmatched bases: 13. The CDR3 consists of 17 residues. CDR3 residues: CASSPRPGGAGYNEQFF. CDR3 nucleotides: TGTGCCAGCAGCCCGCGACCAGGGGGCGCGGGTTACAATGAGCAGTTCTTC.

This chain uses TRBV5-5 with TRBJ2-7; D is possibly TRBD1 (6 bases). Germline assignment: CDR1 SGHKS and CDR2 YYEKEE (reference sequence). This CDR3 has 16 residues. The V end was cut by 4 bases, the J end by 3 bases, with 20 bases between. The CDR3 DNA reads TGTGCCAGCAGCGCTTTGCCGGACGCAGGGGTCTACGAGCAGTACTTC. This translates into CASSALPDAGVYEQYF.

V and J are TRBV7-8 and TRBJ2-5, with D tentatively TRBD2 (5 bases). Looked up from germline, CDR1 is SGHVS and CDR2 is FQNEAQ. This CDR3 is built from 17 residues. Trimming removed 4 bases at V and 3 bases at J, with 21 bases between. DNA for the CDR3: TGTGCCAGCAGCTCACGAGACACCCGGACTGAAAAAGAGACCCAGTACTTC. Residues: CASSSRDTRTEKETQYF.

The rearrangement joins TRBV7-2 to TRBJ2-2; D may be TRBD2 (5 bases). CDR3 length: 14 amino acids. V dropped 0 bases and J dropped 4 bases, with 6 bases sitting between them. Germline CDR1 is SGHTA and CDR2 is FQGNSA. CDR3 protein: CASSLATTTGELFF. In nucleotides, the CDR3 is TGTGCCAGCAGCTTAGCGACTACCACCGGGGAGCTGTTTTTT.

The V call is TRBV5-8, the J call TRBJ1-1; tentatively, D is TRBD1 (5 bases). This CDR3 is built from 15 residues. V shed 0 bases and J shed 1 base, with 10 bases lying between them. The V gene's germline CDR1 is SGHTS and CDR2 YDEGEE. The CDR3 sequence: CASSLGFTGNTEAFF. DNA for the CDR3: TGTGCCAGCAGCTTGGGGTTTACAGGGAACACTGAAGCTTTCTTT.

The V and J genes are TRBV10-3 and TRBJ1-2; possible D gene TRBD1, 5 bases. Germline values: CDR1 ENHRY, CDR2 SYGVKD. CDR3 length: 14 amino acids. V lost 6 bases, J lost 4 bases, and 15 bases lay in between. The CDR3 region is CAIRAGGTGYGYTF. The DNA for the CDR3 is TGTGCCATCAGGGCGGGGGGGACGGGCTATGGCTACACCTTC.

The chain recombines TRBV10-1 with TRBJ2-3; D ambiguous. V lost 4 bases and J 5 bases, leaving 10 bases between the germline ends. This CDR3 has 13 residues. Germline CDR1 reads WNHNN; CDR2 reads SYGVQD (reference sequence). The DNA for the CDR3 is TGCGCCAGCAGTGTACAGTATCAAGATACGCAGTATTTT. Protein: CASSVQYQDTQYF.

The chain combines TRBV4-1 with TRBJ2-3, with D perhaps matching TRBD2 (6 bases). V lost 1 base to trimming and J lost 3 bases, with 11 bases between them. This CDR3 region has 15 residues. In germline, CDR1 is MGHRA, CDR2 YSYEKL. The CDR3, as DNA: TGCGCCAGCAGCCAAGTCCCGGGGGTGACAGATACGCAGTATTTT. It yields the protein CASSQVPGVTDTQYF.

The chain is built from TRBV27 and TRBJ1-4, with D uncertain. The CDR3 extends over 15 amino acids. Trimming took 2 bases from V and 0 from J, leaving 7 bases between them. Per germline, CDR1 MNHEY and CDR2 SMNVEV (reference sequence). For the CDR3, the DNA is TGTGCCAGCAGTTTAATGTCAGCAACTAATGAAAAACTGTTTTTT. It yields the protein CASSLMSATNEKLFF. The entire variable domain, with the rest obtained from reference TRBV27 and TRBJ1-4, is as follows: EAQVTQNPRYLITVTGKKLTVTCSQNMNHEYMSWYRQDPGLGLRQIYYSMNVEVTDKGDVPEGYKVSRKEKRNFPLILESPSPNQTSLYFCASSLMSATNEKLFFGSGTQLSVL.

This chain uses TRBV4-1 with TRBJ2-2, with no clear D. The germline V and J ends were trimmed by 0 bases and 3 bases, with 14 bases remaining between them. This CDR3 has 17 residues. Germline CDR1 and CDR2: MGHRA and YSYEKL. This chain's CDR3 is CASSQDRGSRDTGELFF. In nucleotides, the CDR3 is TGCGCCAGCAGCCAAGATCGAGGCAGCCGCGACACCGGGGAGCTGTTTTTT.

This sequence joins TRBV11-2 and TRBJ2-7; 8 nucleotides match TRBD1. There are 15 residues in the CDR3. CDR1 and CDR2 (germline): SGHAT, FQNNGV. The ends lost 1 base at V and 3 bases at J; junction bases unmatched: 5. The CDR3: CASSLGTGSYYEQYF. DNA of the CDR3: TGTGCCAGCAGCTTAGGGACAGGGTCATACTACGAGCAGTACTTC.